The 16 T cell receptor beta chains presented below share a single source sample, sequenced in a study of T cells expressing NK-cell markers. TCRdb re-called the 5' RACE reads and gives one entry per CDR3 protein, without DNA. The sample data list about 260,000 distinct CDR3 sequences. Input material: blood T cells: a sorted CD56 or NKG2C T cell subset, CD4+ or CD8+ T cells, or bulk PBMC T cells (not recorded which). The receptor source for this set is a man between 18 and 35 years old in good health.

CDR3 protein: CSAREWGDDQPQHF. J is TRBJ1-5 and V is TRBV29-1; the D gene TCRdb calls, TRBD1, cannot be checked with no DNA. Germline CDR1 and CDR2: SQVTM and ANQGSEA. This CDR3 region has 14 residues.

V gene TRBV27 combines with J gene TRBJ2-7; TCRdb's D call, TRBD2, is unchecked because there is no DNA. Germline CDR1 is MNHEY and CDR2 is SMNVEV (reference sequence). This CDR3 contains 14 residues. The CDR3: CASSILAGEDEQYF.

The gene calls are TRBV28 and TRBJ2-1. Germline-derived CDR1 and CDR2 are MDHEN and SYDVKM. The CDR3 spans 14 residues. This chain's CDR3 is CASSKDSSYNEQFF.

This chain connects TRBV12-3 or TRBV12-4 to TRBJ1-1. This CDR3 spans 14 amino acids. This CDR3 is CASSSGDVRTEAFF.

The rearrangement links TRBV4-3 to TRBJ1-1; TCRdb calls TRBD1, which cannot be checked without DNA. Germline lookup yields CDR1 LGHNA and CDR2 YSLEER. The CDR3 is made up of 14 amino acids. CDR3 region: CASSNRGGGTEAFF.

The CDR3 loop reads CASLPPGRNEQFF. V is TRBV6-1 and J is TRBJ2-1; the TCRdb call, TRBD1, lacks DNA for checking. This CDR3 region has 13 residues. Germline loops: CDR1 MNHNS, CDR2 SASEGT.

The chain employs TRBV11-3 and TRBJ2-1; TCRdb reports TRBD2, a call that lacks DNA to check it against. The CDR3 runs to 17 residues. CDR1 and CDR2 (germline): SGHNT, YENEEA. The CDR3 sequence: CASSAWSLAGGPVEQFF.

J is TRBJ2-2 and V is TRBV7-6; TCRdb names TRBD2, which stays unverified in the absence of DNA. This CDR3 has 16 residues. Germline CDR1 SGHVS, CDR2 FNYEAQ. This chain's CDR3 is CASSLGLAGVSGELFF.

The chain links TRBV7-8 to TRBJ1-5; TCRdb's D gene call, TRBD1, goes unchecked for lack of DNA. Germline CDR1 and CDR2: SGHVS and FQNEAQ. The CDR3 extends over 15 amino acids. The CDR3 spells CASSLRDRSISPQHF.

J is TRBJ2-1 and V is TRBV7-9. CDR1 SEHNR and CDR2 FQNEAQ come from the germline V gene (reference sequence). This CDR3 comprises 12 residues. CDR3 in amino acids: CASSLTFDLQFF.

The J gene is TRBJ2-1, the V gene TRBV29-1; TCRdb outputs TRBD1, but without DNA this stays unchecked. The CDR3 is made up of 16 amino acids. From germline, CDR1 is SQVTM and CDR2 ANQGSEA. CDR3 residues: CSVETTVRSSYNEQFF.

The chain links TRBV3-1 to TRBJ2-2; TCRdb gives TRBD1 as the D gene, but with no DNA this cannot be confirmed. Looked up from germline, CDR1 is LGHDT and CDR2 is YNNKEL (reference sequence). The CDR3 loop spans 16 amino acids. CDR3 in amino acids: CASSQRLGTGNGELFF. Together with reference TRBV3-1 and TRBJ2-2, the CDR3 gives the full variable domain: DTAVSQTPKYLVTQMGNDKSIKCEQNLGHDTMYWYKQDSKKFLKIMFSYNNKELIINETVPNRFSPKSPDKAHLNLHINSLELGDSAVYFCASSQRLGTGNGELFFGEGSRLTVL.

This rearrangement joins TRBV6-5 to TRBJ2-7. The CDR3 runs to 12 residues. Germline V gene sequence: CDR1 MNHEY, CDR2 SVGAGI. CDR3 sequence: CASRRQPYEQYF.

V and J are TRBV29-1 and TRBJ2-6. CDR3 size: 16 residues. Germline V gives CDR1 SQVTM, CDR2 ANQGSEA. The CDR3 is CSVVGIEGSGANVLTF.

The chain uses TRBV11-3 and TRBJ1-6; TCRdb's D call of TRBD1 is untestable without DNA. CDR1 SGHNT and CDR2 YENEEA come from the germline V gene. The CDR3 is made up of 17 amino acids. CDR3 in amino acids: CASSSRTGRTYNSPLHF.

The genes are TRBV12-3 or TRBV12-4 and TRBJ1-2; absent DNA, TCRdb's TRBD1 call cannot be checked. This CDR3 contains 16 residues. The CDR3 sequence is CASSANRGRADYGYTF.